These T cell receptor beta chains were read from a single sample in a study of T cells and copy number aberrations in small-cell lung cancer. Only in-frame clones appear in the TCRdb table, and some are missing; sequencing was by immunoSEQ multiplex PCR. Among around 6,100 clones listed, more than 70% were seen once. What was sequenced was normal tissue next to the tumor. Receptors originate from a woman between 70 and 85 years old with small cell lung cancer. Some clones in this sample may be carry-over from other donors' samples. Both conserved end residues are trimmed from each CDR3. Fields, in order: V gene, CDR3 length, J gene, clone size, D gene, CDR3 protein. The D gene is left open where the match is weak. A row's size may be missing; if present it is once, few, many or a size class.

TRBV10-3	11	TRBJ2-3	.	.	AISGGSTDTQY
TRBV6-6	13	TRBJ2-1	.	.	ASSLGRDFKNEQF
TRBV28	12	TRBJ2-7	.	.	ASSLPGSHYEQY
TRBV18	15	TRBJ2-6	few	.	ASSERPNRSGANVLT
TRBV5-1	13	TRBJ2-1	.	TRBD1	ASSLDPGQGDEQF
TRBV6-5	13	TRBJ2-1	medium-sized	TRBD2	ASSLSSGGYNEQF
TRBV25-1	12	TRBJ1-2	.	TRBD1	ASSEQGASRGYT
TRBV27	13	TRBJ2-7	.	TRBD2	ASKLAYQYTYEQY
TRBV20-1	9	TRBJ2-1	.	.	SARGRGEQF
TRBV6-6	13	TRBJ2-5	.	.	ASSYSQGGQETQY
TRBV11-1	13	TRBJ2-3	.	.	ASSLRVGSTDTQY
TRBV29-1	15	TRBJ2-6	.	TRBD1	SVEDLDRISGANVLT
TRBV9	15	TRBJ2-2	.	TRBD2	ASSSTSGRLGDGELF
TRBV30	10	TRBJ2-1	.	.	AWSVVWREQF
TRBV7-2	13	TRBJ2-3	.	TRBD2	ASSFSSGMTDTQY
TRBV7-8	13	TRBJ1-4	.	.	ASSLMQGSNEKLF
TRBV15	11	TRBJ1-2	.	.	ATSSGSNYGYT
TRBV4-3	14	TRBJ2-1	few	TRBD2	ASSQVAGDRYNEQF
TRBV19	11	TRBJ1-1	.	TRBD1	ATGDRLNTKAF
TRBV7-8	12	TRBJ2-7	.	TRBD2	ASTERGSNNEQY
TRBV14	15	TRBJ2-1	few	TRBD2	ASSLREASGRYNEQF
TRBV4-3	11	TRBJ1-1	once	.	ASSRTVNTEAF
TRBV30	12	TRBJ1-1	.	.	AWSPPLVNTEAF
TRBV5-6	13	TRBJ2-1	.	TRBD2	ASSWGGLGDNEQF
TRBV27	11	TRBJ2-5	large	TRBD1	ASSFGQGETQY
TRBV5-6	11	TRBJ2-1	.	.	ASSAGVNNEQF
TRBV10-2	10	TRBJ1-2	.	.	ASKDGIYGYT
TRBV19	12	TRBJ2-1	few	.	ASSISSGNNEQF
TRBV6-5	11	TRBJ1-5	once	.	ASSGDRNQPQH
TRBV21-1	9	TRBJ1-2	.	.	ATILGRGYT
TRBV7-8	12	TRBJ1-5	medium-sized	.	ASSLNRGNQPQH